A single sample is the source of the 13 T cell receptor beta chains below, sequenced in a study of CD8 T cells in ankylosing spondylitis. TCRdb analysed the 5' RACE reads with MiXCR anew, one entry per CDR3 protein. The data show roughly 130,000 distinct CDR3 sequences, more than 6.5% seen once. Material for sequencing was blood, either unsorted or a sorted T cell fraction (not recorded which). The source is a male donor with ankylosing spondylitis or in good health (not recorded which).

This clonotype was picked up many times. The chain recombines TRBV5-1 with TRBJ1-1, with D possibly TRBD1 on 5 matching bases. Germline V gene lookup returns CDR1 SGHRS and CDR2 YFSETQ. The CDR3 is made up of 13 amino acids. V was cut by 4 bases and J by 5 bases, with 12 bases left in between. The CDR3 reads CASSRGGGTEAFF. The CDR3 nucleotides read TGCGCCAGCAGCCGGGGGGGTGGAACTGAAGCTTTCTTT.

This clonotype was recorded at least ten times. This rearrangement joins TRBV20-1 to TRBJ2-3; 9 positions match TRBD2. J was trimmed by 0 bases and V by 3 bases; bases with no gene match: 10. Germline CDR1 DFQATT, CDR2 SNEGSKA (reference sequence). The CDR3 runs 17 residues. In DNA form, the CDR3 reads TGCAGTGCTAGTTCGGGACTAGCCTCGATTAGCACAGATACGCAGTATTTT. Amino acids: CSASSGLASISTDTQYF.

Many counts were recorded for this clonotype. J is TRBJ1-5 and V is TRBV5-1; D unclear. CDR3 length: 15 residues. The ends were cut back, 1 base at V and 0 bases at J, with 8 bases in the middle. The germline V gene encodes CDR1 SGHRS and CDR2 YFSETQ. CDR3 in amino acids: CASSLSGVSNQPQHF. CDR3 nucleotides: TGCGCCAGCAGCTTGTCTGGGGTTAGCAATCAGCCCCAGCATTTT. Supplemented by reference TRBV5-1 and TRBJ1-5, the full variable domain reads KAGVTQTPRYLIKTRGQQVTLSCSPISGHRSVSWYQQTPGQGLQFLFEYFSETQRNKGNFPGRFSGRQFSNSRSEMNVSTLELGDSALYLCASSLSGVSNQPQHFGDGTRLSIL.

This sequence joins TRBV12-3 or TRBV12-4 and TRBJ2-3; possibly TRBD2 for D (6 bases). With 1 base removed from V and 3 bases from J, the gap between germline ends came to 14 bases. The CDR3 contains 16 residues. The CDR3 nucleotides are TGTGCCAGCAGTTTAGGGGCAACGGGGAGGACAGATACGCAGTATTTT. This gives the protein CASSLGATGRTDTQYF.

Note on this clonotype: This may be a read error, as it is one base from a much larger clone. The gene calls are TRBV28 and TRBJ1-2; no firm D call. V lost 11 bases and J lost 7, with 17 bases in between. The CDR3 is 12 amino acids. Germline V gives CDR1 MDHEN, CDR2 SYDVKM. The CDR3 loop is CASGPEASGYTF. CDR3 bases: TGTGCCTCCGGGCCAGAGGCGAGTGGCTACACCTTC.

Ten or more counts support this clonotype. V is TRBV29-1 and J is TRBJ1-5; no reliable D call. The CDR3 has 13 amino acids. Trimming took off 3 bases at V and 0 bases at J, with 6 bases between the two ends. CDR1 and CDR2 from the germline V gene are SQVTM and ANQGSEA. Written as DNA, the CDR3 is TGCAGCGTTGAGGAGAATAGCAATCAGCCCCAGCATTTT. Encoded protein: CSVEENSNQPQHF.

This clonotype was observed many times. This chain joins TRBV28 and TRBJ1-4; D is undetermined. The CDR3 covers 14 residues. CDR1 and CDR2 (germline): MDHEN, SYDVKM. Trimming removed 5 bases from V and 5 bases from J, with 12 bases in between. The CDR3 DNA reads TGTGCCAGCAGTCCGGGAGGTTCGAATGAAAAACTGTTTTTT. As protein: CASSPGGSNEKLFF.

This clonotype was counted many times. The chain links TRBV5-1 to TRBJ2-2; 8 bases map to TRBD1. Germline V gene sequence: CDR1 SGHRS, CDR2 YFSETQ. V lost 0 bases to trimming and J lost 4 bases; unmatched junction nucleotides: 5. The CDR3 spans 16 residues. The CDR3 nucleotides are TGCGCCAGCAGCTTGGTTCCAGGGGGCGCCACCGGGGAGCTGTTTTTT. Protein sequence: CASSLVPGGATGELFF.

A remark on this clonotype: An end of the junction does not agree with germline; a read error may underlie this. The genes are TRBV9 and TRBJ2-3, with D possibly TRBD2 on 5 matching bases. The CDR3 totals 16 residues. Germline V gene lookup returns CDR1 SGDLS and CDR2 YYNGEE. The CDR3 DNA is TGTGCCAGCAGCCTTCGACATTACCCTAGCACAGATCCGCAGTATTTT. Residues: CASSLRHYPSTDPQYF.

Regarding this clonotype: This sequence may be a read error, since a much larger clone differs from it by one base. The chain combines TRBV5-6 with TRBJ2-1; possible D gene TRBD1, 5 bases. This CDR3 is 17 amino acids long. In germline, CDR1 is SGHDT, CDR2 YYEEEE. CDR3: CPSSAPPTDSSYNEQFF. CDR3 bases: TGTCCCAGCAGCGCTCCCCCGACAGATAGCTCCTACAATGAGCAGTTCTTC.

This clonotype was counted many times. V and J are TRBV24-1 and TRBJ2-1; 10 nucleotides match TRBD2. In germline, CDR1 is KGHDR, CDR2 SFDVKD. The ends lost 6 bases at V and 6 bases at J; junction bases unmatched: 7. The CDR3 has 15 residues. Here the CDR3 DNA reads TGTGCCACCAGTTTATTAGCGGGAGGTTTCAATGAGCAGTTCTTC. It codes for CATSLLAGGFNEQFF.

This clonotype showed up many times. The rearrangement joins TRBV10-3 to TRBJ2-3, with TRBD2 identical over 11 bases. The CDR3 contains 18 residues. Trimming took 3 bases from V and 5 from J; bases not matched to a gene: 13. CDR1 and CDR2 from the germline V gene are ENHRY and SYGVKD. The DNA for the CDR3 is TGTGCCATCAGTGACCTGCAATCTACTAGCGGGAGCGTAGATACGCAGTATTTT. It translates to CAISDLQSTSGSVDTQYF.

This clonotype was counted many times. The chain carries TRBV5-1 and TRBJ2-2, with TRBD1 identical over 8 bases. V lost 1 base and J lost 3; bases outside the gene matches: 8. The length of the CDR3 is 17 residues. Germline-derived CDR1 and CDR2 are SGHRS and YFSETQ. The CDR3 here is CASSLFMDREYTGELFF. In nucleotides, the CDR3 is TGCGCCAGCAGCTTGTTCATGGACAGGGAATACACCGGGGAGCTGTTTTTT.